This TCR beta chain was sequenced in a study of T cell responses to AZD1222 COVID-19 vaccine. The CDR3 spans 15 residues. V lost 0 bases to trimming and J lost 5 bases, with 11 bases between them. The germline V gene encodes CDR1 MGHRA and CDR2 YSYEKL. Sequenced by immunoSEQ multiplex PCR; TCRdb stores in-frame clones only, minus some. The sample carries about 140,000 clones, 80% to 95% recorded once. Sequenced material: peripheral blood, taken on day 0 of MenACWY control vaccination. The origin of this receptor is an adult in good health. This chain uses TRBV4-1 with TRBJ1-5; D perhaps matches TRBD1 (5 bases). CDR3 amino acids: CASSQESREDQPQHF. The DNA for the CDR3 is TGCGCCAGCAGCCAAGAGAGCAGGGAGGATCAGCCCCAGCATTTT.